The 21 T cell receptor beta chains in this list originate from one sample, sequenced in a study of siplizumab effects on memory and regulatory T cells. This table comes from immunoSEQ multiplex PCR, and its TCRdb copy is limited to in-frame clones, with some not included. The data contain nearly 85,000 clones, around 93% of them singletons. What was sequenced was CD8+ T cells sorted from blood. Every receptor here comes from a human donor in good health.

The V call is TRBV15, the J call TRBJ2-5, with TRBD2 matching 7 bases. The J call may be incorrect, as the DNA end agrees better with TRBJ2-7. Looked up from germline, CDR1 is LNHNV and CDR2 is YYDKDF (reference sequence). The CDR3 is 14 residues long. The CDR3 loop is CATSRDYLNYEQYF. The CDR3, as DNA: TGTGCCACCAGCCGGGACTACCTAAACTACGAGCAGTACTTC.

This chain connects TRBV11-2 to TRBJ1-5; D perhaps matches TRBD1 (6 bases). This CDR3 is 15 amino acids long. Germline V gives CDR1 SGHAT, CDR2 FQNNGV. V was shortened by 4 bases and J by 0 bases, with 10 bases between the two germline ends. The CDR3 loop reads CASSSWTDSNQPQHF. DNA for the CDR3: TGTGCCAGCAGCTCTTGGACAGATAGCAATCAGCCCCAGCATTTT.

This chain connects TRBV11-3 to TRBJ2-2; no firm D call. The CDR3 contains 14 residues. CDR1 is SGHNT, CDR2 YENEEA, per germline. Trimming removed 0 bases at V and 5 bases at J, with 7 bases between. Written as DNA, the CDR3 is TGTGCCAGCAGCTTAGATCGAAGTACCGGGGAGCTGTTTTTT. As protein: CASSLDRSTGELFF.

A single count supports this clone. This rearrangement joins TRBV28 to TRBJ1-5, with TRBD1 identical over 7 bases. The CDR3 loop spans 12 amino acids. Germline loops: CDR1 MDHEN, CDR2 SYDVKM. Losses at the gene ends were 10 bases for V and 4 bases for J; bases not matched to a gene: 4. The CDR3 coding sequence is TGTGCCACCCGGACAGGTAATCAGCCCCAGCATTTT. This encodes CATRTGNQPQHF.

Written as DNA, the CDR3 is TGTGCCAGCAGTTTAAGTATTAGCGGGAGTGTCTACGAGCAGTACTTC. It encodes CASSLSISGSVYEQYF. The rearrangement joins TRBV27 to TRBJ2-7; 9 bases map to TRBD2. This CDR3 has 16 amino acids. Trimming took 2 bases from V and 3 from J; bases not matched to a gene: 8. In germline, CDR1 is MNHEY, CDR2 SMNVEV (reference sequence).

The chain is built from TRBV4-1 and TRBJ2-3; D is possibly TRBD2 (5 bases). This CDR3 contains 18 residues. Trimming took off 4 bases at V and 0 bases at J, with 20 bases between the two ends. The germline CDR1 and CDR2 sequences are MGHRA and YSYEKL. Written as DNA, the CDR3 is TGCGCCAGCAGCCTCCCGGACTTAAACTATACTAGCACAGATACGCAGTATTTT. Encoded protein: CASSLPDLNYTSTDTQYF.

Concerning this clone itself: One end of the junction is discordant with germline, which a read error may explain. The rearrangement joins TRBV7-7 to TRBJ2-3; TRBD1 might be the D (8 bases). Per the germline V gene, CDR1 is SSHAT and CDR2 is FNYEAQ (reference sequence). The CDR3 runs 15 residues. CDR3 protein: CASSLGTGGGDTQYF. The CDR3, as DNA: TGTGCTAGCAGCTTGGGGACAGGCGGGGGAGATACGCAGTATTTT. Variable domain in full (rest from reference TRBV7-7 and TRBJ2-3): GAGVSQSPRYKVTKRGQDVTLRCDPISSHATLYWYQQALGQGPEFLTYFNYEAQPDKSGLPSDRFSAERPEGSISTLTIQRTEQRDSAMYRCASSLGTGGGDTQYFGPGTRLTVL.

The rearrangement links TRBV5-4 to TRBJ1-1; maybe TRBD1 (6 bases). CDR3 length: 15 amino acids. Trimming left V 4 bases short and J 3 bases short, with 16 bases between. Germline CDR1 and CDR2: SGHNT and YYREEE (reference sequence). The DNA for the CDR3 is TGTGCCAGCAGCCCCAGACCGGGGGCTGACACTGAAGCTTTCTTT. This translates into CASSPRPGADTEAFF.

The V and J genes are TRBV28 and TRBJ1-5; D unclear. The ends were cut back, 6 bases at V and 0 bases at J, with 15 bases in the middle. Per the germline V gene, CDR1 is MDHEN and CDR2 is SYDVKM. The CDR3 is made up of 16 amino acids. CDR3 DNA: TGTGCCAGCAGGATCTCAGGAGATCATAGCAATCAGCCCCAGCATTTT. Translating gives CASRISGDHSNQPQHF.

V and J are TRBV7-3 and TRBJ2-2; D gene unclear. Trimming stripped 3 bases from V and 2 bases from J, with 7 bases between. The CDR3 has 14 residues. Germline values: CDR1 SGHTA, CDR2 FQGTGA. DNA of the CDR3: TGTGCCAGCAGCTTGGGATACAACACCGGGGAGCTGTTTTTT. Translation gives CASSLGYNTGELFF. The variable domain in full, completed from reference TRBV7-3 and TRBJ2-2, reads GAGVSQTPSNKVTEKGKYVELRCDPISGHTALYWYRQSLGQGPEFLIYFQGTGAADDSGLPNDRFFAVRPEGSVSTLKIQRTERGDSAVYLCASSLGYNTGELFFGEGSRLTVL.

This chain joins TRBV6-5 and TRBJ2-5; possibly TRBD2 for D (6 bases). The CDR3 sequence is 14 residues long. CDR1 MNHEY and CDR2 SVGAGI come from the germline V gene. Trimming took 4 bases from V and 0 from J, leaving 9 bases between them. CDR3 DNA sequence: TGTGCCAGCAGTTTTGGAGGGGACCAAGAGACCCAGTACTTC. This sequence encodes CASSFGGDQETQYF.

CDR3 protein: CASRRGTSGDLGQYF. CDR3 nucleotides: TGTGCCAGCAGGCGCGGGACTAGCGGGGATTTGGGCCAGTACTTC. The V call is TRBV2, the J call TRBJ2-5, with TRBD2 matching 13 bases. V dropped 6 bases and J dropped 10; count of bases not matched to a gene: 11. The length of the CDR3 is 15 residues. In germline, CDR1 is SNHLY, CDR2 FYNNEI.

The chain combines TRBV7-6 with TRBJ1-1, with D unresolved. The germline V gene encodes CDR1 SGHVS and CDR2 FNYEAQ. The CDR3 is made up of 14 amino acids. V was shortened by 3 bases and J by 1 base, with 9 bases between the two germline ends. The CDR3 region is CASSLGERNTEAFF. CDR3 nucleotide sequence: TGTGCCAGCAGCTTGGGAGAGAGGAACACTGAAGCTTTCTTT.

The chain links TRBV29-1 to TRBJ2-7, with TRBD2 identical over 13 bases. The CDR3 has 13 amino acids. Germline CDR1 and CDR2: SQVTM and ANQGSEA. V was clipped by 7 bases and J by 4 bases; unmatched bases: 4. The CDR3: CSALGLAGYEQYF. The CDR3 coding sequence is TGCAGCGCCCTGGGACTAGCGGGATACGAGCAGTACTTC.

V and J are TRBV28 and TRBJ2-3; tentatively, D is TRBD1 (5 bases). Trimming took off 7 bases at V and 4 bases at J, with 6 bases between the two ends. This CDR3 region has 11 residues. Per the germline V gene, CDR1 is MDHEN and CDR2 is SYDVKM. The CDR3 DNA reads as TGTGCCAGCATCAGGGCAGATACGCAGTATTTT. It yields the protein CASIRADTQYF.

The V and J genes are TRBV18 and TRBJ2-1; maybe TRBD2 (6 bases). The germline CDR1 and CDR2 sequences are KGHSH and LQKENI. The CDR3 is 14 residues long. V was shortened by 6 bases and J by 1 base, with 10 bases between the two germline ends. The CDR3 DNA follows: TGTGCCAGCTCCGCCAGCGGGTCCTACAATGAGCAGTTCTTC. Translation gives CASSASGSYNEQFF.

V usage is TRBV5-6 and J usage is TRBJ1-5, with 9 bases aligning to TRBD1. CDR3 length: 15 residues. J was trimmed by 3 bases and V by 4 bases; bases with no gene match: 5. Germline assignment: CDR1 SGHDT and CDR2 YYEEEE. The CDR3 DNA reads TGTGCCAGCAGCCCGGGACAGGGCCCCAATCAGCCCCAGCATTTT. It encodes CASSPGQGPNQPQHF.

A single count supports this clone. A junction end diverges from the germline sequence, so it may reflect a read error. The chain combines TRBV6-5 with TRBJ2-1; 7 nucleotides line up with TRBD2. CDR3 size: 14 residues. Germline V gene lookup returns CDR1 MNHEY and CDR2 SVGAGI. The CDR3 DNA is TGTGCCAGCAGTCAAACCCAGGGTAGCGGGCTAGCACTCTTC. Protein product: CASSQTQGSGLALF.

This clone was detected only once. V gene TRBV6-5 combines with J gene TRBJ2-2; a possible D gene is TRBD2 (6 bases). The CDR3 has 15 residues. Germline loops: CDR1 MNHEY, CDR2 SVGAGI. V lost 0 bases, J lost 4 bases, and 9 bases lay in between. CDR3 amino acids: CASSYSGEATGELFF. DNA for the CDR3: TGTGCCAGCAGTTACTCGGGGGAGGCCACCGGGGAGCTGTTTTTT.

The genes are TRBV7-3 and TRBJ2-2; no clear D. The germline V gene has CDR1 SGHTA and CDR2 FQGTGA. V shed 3 bases and J shed 3 bases, with 14 bases lying between them. The CDR3 contains 16 residues. CDR3 sequence: CASSLGGVGHTGELFF. For the CDR3, the DNA is TGTGCCAGCAGCTTGGGCGGAGTTGGTCACACCGGGGAGCTGTTTTTT.

This chain uses TRBV11-2 with TRBJ2-2; D is uncertain. The CDR3 runs 13 residues. V lost 6 bases and J lost 7, with 12 bases in between. Germline lookup yields CDR1 SGHAT and CDR2 FQNNGV. CDR3 protein: CASSLGVGGELFF. In DNA form, the CDR3 reads TGTGCCAGCAGTCTTGGGGTGGGCGGGGAGCTGTTTTTT.